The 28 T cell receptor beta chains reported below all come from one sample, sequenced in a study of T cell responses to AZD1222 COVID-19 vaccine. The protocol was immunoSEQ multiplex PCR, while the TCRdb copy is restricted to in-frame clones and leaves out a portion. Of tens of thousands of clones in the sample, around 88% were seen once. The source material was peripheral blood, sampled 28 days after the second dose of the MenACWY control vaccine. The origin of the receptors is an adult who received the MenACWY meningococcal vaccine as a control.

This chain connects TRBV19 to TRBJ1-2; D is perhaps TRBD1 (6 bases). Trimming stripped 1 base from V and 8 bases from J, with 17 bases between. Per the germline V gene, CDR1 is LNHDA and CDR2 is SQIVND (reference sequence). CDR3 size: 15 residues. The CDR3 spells CASSIGPSGAEGYTF. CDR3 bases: TGTGCCAGTAGTATAGGACCTTCAGGGGCGGAGGGCTACACCTTC.

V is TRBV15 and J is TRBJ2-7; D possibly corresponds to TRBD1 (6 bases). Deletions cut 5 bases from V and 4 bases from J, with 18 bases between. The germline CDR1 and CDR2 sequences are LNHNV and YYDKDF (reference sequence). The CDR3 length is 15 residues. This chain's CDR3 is CATSQIPGQGYEQYF. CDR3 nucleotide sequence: TGTGCCACCAGCCAAATTCCGGGACAAGGATACGAGCAGTACTTC.

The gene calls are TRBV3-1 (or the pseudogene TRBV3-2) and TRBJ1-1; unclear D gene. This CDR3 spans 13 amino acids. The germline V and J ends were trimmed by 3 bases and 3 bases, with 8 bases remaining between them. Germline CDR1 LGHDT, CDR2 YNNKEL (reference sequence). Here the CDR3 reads CASSQRVHTEAFF. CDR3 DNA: TGTGCCAGCAGCCAGCGGGTACACACTGAAGCTTTCTTT.

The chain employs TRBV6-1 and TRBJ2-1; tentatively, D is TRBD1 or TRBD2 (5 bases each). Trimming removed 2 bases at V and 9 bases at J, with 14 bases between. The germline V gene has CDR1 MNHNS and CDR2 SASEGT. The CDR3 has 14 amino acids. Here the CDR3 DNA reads TGTGCCAGCAGTGAAAGATCAGCGAGGGGTGAGCAGTTCTTC. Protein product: CASSERSARGEQFF.

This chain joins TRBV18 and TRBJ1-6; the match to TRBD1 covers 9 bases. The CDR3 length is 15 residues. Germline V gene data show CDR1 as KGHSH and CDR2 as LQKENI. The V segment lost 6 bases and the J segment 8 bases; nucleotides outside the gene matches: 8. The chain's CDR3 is CASSQRDRDDSPLHF. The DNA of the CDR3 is TGTGCCAGCTCCCAAAGGGACAGGGATGATTCACCCCTCCACTTT.

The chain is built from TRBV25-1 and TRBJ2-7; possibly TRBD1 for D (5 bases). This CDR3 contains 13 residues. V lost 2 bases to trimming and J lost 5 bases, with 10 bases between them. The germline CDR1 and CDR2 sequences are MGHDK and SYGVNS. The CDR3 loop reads CASSERGRDEQYF. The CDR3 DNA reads TGTGCCAGCAGTGAACGCGGCAGGGACGAGCAGTACTTC.

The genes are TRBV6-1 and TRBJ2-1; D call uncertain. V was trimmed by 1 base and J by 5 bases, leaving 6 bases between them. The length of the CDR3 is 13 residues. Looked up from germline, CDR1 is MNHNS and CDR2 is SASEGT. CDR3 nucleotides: TGTGCCAGCAGTGAAGTTACAGACAATGAGCAGTTCTTC. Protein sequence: CASSEVTDNEQFF.

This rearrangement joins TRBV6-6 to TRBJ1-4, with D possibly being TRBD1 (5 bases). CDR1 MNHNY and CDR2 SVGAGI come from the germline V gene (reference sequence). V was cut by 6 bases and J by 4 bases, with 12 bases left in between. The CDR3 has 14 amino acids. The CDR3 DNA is TGTGCCAGCAGGCCGGGACGGAGTAATGAAAAACTGTTTTTT. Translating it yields CASRPGRSNEKLFF.

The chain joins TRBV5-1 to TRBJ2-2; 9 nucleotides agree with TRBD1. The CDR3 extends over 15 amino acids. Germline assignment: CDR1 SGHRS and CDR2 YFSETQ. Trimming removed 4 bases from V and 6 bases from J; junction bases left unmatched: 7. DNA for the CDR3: TGCGCCAGCAGCCTAATGGGACAGGGTCCCGGGGAGCTGTTTTTT. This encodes CASSLMGQGPGELFF.

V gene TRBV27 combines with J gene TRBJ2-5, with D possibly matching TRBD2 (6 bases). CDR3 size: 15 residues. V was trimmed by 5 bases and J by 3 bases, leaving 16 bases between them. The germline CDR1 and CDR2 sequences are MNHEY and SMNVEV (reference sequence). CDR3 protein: CASSTAGTYKETQYF. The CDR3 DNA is TGTGCCAGCAGTACTGCCGGGACTTATAAAGAGACCCAGTACTTC.

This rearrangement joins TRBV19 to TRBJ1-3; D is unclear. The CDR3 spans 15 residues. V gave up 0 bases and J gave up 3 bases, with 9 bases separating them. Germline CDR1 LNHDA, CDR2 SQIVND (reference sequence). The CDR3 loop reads CASSIESRVGNTIYF. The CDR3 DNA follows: TGTGCCAGTAGTATAGAGTCGAGGGTTGGAAACACCATATATTTT.

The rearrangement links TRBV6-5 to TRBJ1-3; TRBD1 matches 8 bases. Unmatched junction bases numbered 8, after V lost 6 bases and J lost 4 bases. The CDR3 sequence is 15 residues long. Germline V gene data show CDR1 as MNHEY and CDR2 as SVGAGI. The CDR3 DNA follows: TGTGCCAGCAGCATACAGGGGGAAGAAGGAAACACCATATATTTT. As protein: CASSIQGEEGNTIYF.

CDR3 coding DNA: TGTGCCAGCAGCCCAAGGGGTGAGCGGGGTAAAGAGACCCAGTACTTC. It is translated as CASSPRGERGKETQYF. The chain couples TRBV7-8 to TRBJ2-5, with 7 bases lining up with TRBD2. Trimming at V came to 5 bases and at J to 3 bases, leaving 12 bases not matched to a gene. The CDR3 runs to 16 residues. Germline loops: CDR1 SGHVS, CDR2 FQNEAQ.

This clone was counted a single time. The CDR3 loop reads CASSLVIAGVRDEQFF. The CDR3, as DNA: TGTGCCAGCAGCTTGGTCATAGCGGGGGTACGAGATGAGCAGTTCTTC. The chain couples TRBV11-3 to TRBJ2-1, with 9 positions matching TRBD2. Germline lookup yields CDR1 SGHNT and CDR2 YENEEA. After removal of 3 bases from V and 8 bases from J, the junction contained 11 bases not matched to a gene. This CDR3 is 16 amino acids long. Full variable domain (remainder filled in from reference TRBV11-3 and TRBJ2-1): EAGVVQSPRYKIIEKKQPVAFWCNPISGHNTLYWYLQNLGQGPELLIRYENEEAVDDSQLPKDRFSAERLKGVDSTLKIQPAELGDSAVYLCASSLVIAGVRDEQFFGPGTRLTVL.

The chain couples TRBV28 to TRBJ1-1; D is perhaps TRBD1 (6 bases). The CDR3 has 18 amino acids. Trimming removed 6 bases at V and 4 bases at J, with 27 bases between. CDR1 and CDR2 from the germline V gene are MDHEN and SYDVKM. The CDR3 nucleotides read TGTGCCAGCAGCCGGACGGGGGGCTTGGGAGCGGCGGGCACTGAAGCTTTCTTT. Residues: CASSRTGGLGAAGTEAFF.

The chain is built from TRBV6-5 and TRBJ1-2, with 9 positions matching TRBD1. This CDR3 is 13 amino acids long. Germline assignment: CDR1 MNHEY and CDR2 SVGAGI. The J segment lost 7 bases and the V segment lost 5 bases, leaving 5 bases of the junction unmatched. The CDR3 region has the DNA TGTGCCAGCAGTCCCGGGACAGGGTTTGGCTACACCTTC. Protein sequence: CASSPGTGFGYTF.

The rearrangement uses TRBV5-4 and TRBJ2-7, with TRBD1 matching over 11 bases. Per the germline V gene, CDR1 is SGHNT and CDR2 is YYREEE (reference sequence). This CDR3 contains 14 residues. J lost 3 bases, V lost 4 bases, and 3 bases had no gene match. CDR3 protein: CASSAGTGGYEQYF. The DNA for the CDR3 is TGTGCCAGCAGCGCCGGGACAGGGGGCTACGAGCAGTACTTC.

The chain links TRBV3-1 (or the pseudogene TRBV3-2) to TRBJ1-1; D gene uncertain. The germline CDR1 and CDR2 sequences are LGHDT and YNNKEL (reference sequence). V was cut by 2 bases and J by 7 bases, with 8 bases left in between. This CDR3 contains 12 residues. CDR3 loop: CASSQQTYEAFF. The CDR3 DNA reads TGTGCCAGCAGCCAACAAACCTATGAAGCTTTCTTT.

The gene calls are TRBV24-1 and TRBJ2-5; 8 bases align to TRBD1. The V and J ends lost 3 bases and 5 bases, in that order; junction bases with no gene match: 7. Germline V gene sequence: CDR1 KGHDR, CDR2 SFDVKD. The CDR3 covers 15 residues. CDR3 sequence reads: CATSDPWTGIETQYF. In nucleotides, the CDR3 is TGTGCCACCAGTGATCCCTGGACAGGGATCGAGACCCAGTACTTC.

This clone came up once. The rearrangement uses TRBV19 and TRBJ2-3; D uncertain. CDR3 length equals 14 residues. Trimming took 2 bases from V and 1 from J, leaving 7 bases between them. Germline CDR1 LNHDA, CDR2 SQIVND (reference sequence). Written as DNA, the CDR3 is TGTGCCAGTAGTATAAGTGTGCGCACAGATACGCAGTATTTT. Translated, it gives CASSISVRTDTQYF.

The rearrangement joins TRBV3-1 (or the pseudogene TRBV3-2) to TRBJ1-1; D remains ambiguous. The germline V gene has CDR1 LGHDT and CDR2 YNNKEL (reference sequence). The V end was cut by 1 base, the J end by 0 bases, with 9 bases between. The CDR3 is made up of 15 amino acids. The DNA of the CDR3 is TGTGCCAGCAGCCAAGTAAGCCAGTTGAACACTGAAGCTTTCTTT. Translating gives CASSQVSQLNTEAFF.

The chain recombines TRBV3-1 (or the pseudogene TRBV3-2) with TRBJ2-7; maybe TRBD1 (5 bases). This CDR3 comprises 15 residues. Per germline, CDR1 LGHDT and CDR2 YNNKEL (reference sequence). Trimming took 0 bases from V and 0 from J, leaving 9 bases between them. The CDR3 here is CASSQDYRSSYEQYF. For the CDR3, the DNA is TGTGCCAGCAGCCAAGATTACAGGAGCTCCTACGAGCAGTACTTC.

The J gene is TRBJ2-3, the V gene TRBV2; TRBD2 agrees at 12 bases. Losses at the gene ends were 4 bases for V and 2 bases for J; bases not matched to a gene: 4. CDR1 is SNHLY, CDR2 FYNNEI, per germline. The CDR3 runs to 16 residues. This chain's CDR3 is CASSATSGGPTDTQYF. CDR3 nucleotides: TGTGCCAGCAGTGCTACTAGCGGGGGGCCCACAGATACGCAGTATTTT. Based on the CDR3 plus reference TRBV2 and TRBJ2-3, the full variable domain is EPEVTQTPSHQVTQMGQEVILRCVPISNHLYFYWYRQILGQKVEFLVSFYNNEISEKSEIFDDQFSVERPDGSNFTLKIRSTKLEDSAMYFCASSATSGGPTDTQYFGPGTRLTVL.

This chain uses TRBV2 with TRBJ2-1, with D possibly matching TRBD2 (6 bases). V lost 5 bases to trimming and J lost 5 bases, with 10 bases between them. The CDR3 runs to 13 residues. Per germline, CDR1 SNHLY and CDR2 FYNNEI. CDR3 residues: CASSLGLHNEQFF. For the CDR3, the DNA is TGTGCCAGCAGTTTGGGACTGCACAATGAGCAGTTCTTC. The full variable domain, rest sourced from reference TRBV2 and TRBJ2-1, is EPEVTQTPSHQVTQMGQEVILRCVPISNHLYFYWYRQILGQKVEFLVSFYNNEISEKSEIFDDQFSVERPDGSNFTLKIRSTKLEDSAMYFCASSLGLHNEQFFGPGTRLTVL.

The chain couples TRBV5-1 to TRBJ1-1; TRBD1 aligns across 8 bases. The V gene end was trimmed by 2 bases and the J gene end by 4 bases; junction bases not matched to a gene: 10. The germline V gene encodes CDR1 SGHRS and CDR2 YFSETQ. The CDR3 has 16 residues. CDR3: CASSFQGAEKGTEAFF. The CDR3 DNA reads TGCGCCAGCAGCTTTCAGGGGGCAGAGAAGGGCACTGAAGCTTTCTTT.

In nucleotides, the CDR3 is TGTGCCAGCAGTTTAGGGACAACCTACGAGCAGTACTTC. Its protein is CASSLGTTYEQYF. J is TRBJ2-7 and V is TRBV28, with D possibly being TRBD1 (6 bases). Between the trimmed V and J ends, which lost 2 bases and 2 bases, there was a span of 7 bases. Germline CDR1 MDHEN, CDR2 SYDVKM. The CDR3 consists of 13 residues.

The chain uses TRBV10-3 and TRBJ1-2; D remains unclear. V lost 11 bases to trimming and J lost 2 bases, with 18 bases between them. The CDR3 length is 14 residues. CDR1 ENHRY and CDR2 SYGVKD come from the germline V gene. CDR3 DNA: TGTGCCTCGAGTTTTGGAAAAGAGAACTATGGCTACACCTTC. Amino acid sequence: CASSFGKENYGYTF.

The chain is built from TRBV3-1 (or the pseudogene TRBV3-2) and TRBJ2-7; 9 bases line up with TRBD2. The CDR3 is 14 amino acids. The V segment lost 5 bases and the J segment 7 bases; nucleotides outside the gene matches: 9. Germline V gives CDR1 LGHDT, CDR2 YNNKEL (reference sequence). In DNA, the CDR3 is TGTGCCAGCAGCTCGCGGGGGGGCGGAAAAGAGCAGTACTTC. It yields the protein CASSSRGGGKEQYF.